Described below is a single TCR beta chain sequence and its context. Its target is not known. It was by quantitative 5'-RACE with molecular barcodes that TCR beta libraries were made. TCRdb reanalysed the 5' RACE reads using MiXCR and keeps one entry per CDR3 protein. The data show some 250,000 distinct CDR3 sequences, about 10% seen once. This CDR3 has 14 residues. The germline CDR1 and CDR2 sequences are SGHTA and FQGNSA. Trimming cost V 4 bases and J 8 bases, with 15 bases left between them. This sample stems from a study of CD8 T cells in ankylosing spondylitis. General study results and limits: Peripheral blood samples showed relatively rare disease-linked clones, and these clones were CD8+. Disease-linked clones were reportedly significantly enriched in matched ankylosing spondylitis synovial fluid.

The material sequenced was blood, either unsorted or a sorted T cell fraction (not recorded which). The source is a male donor with ankylosing spondylitis or in good health (not recorded which). The chain employs TRBV7-2 and TRBJ2-1; no reliable D call. DNA for the CDR3: TGTGCCAGCAGCTCGGCCGCCCCTCGGCATGAGCAGTTCTTC. This encodes CASSSAAPRHEQFF.